The following is a T cell receptor beta chain sequence with its context. Antigen specificity is unknown. Individual cDNA molecules received unique molecular identifiers during library preparation. Each CDR3 protein is one row after TCRdb ran MiXCR on the 5' RACE reads. In the table there are 50,000 or so distinct CDR3 sequences, roughly 13% of which are singletons. This record belongs to a study of early T cells in non-severe SARS-CoV-2 infection. Whole-study context: Whole-blood bulk RNA, unsorted, was sequenced, and chains were unpaired.

V was pared by 5 bases and J by 5 bases, with 15 bases between. The CDR3 sequence is 15 residues long. Germline values: CDR1 SGHTA, CDR2 FQGNSA. Study results and limitations: Matching results from VDJdb favored anti-spike CD8 responses, leaving private and CD4 specificities undetected.

The chain links TRBV7-2 to TRBJ1-4; possibly TRBD1 for D (6 bases). Sequencing used whole blood. This clonotype was sampled from an adult who was a healthcare worker with PCR-confirmed SARS-CoV-2 infection or an uninfected control (not recorded which). The CDR3 is CASSRAGGRNEKLFF. The CDR3, as DNA: TGTGCCAGCAGCCGAGCGGGGGGGCGCAATGAAAAACTGTTTTTT.